The 5 T cell receptor beta chains in this list originate from one sample, sequenced in a study of T cell changes during pregnancy in multiple sclerosis. The protocol was immunoSEQ multiplex PCR, while the TCRdb copy is restricted to in-frame clones and leaves out a portion. This sample yields 45,000 to 55,000 clones, of which around 92% are seen a single time; more than 0.15% belongs to the top ten. This specimen was CD4+ T cells from peripheral blood mononuclear cells, taken after pregnancy. All receptors come from a female donor in good health, enrolled as a control in a pregnancy study.

V and J are TRBV4-2 and TRBJ1-1; TRBD1 might be the D (5 bases). Germline loops: CDR1 LGHNA, CDR2 YNFKEQ. This CDR3 comprises 14 residues. V lost 4 bases to trimming and J lost 5 bases, with 14 bases between them. The CDR3 reads CASSPRQRGTEAFF. CDR3 coding DNA: TGTGCCAGCAGCCCCCGTCAGCGGGGGACTGAAGCTTTCTTT.

The chain combines TRBV6-6 with TRBJ2-1; D gene unclear. Germline V gene data show CDR1 as MNHNY and CDR2 as SVGAGI (reference sequence). Trimming left V 0 bases short and J 4 bases short, with 10 bases between. This CDR3 spans 15 amino acids. CDR3: CASSYSAATYNEQFF. The CDR3 region has the DNA TGTGCCAGCAGTTACTCCGCCGCTACGTACAATGAGCAGTTCTTC.

The genes are TRBV7-2 and TRBJ1-1; D gene ambiguous. V lost 0 bases and J 7 bases, leaving 6 bases between the germline ends. CDR3 length: 12 residues. CDR1 SGHTA and CDR2 FQGNSA come from the germline V gene. The CDR3 sequence is CASSLAGFEAFF. As DNA, the CDR3 is TGTGCCAGCAGCTTAGCCGGGTTTGAAGCTTTCTTT. Filled out from reference TRBV7-2 and TRBJ1-1, the complete variable domain reads GAGVSQSPSNKVTEKGKDVELRCDPISGHTALYWYRQSLGQGLEFLIYFQGNSAPDKSGLPSDRFSAERTGGSVSTLTIQRTQQEDSAVYLCASSLAGFEAFFGQGTRLTVV.

Worth noting for this clone: The same CDR3 can be traced to other DNA sequences in this sample. The chain combines TRBV6-5 with TRBJ2-7; the D gene is possibly TRBD1 (5 bases). The CDR3 has 12 amino acids. CDR1 is MNHEY and CDR2 is SVGAGI in the germline V gene. V dropped 6 bases and J dropped 3 bases, with 9 bases sitting between them. As DNA, the CDR3 is TGTGCCAGCAGAACCACAGGCTACGAGCAGTACTTC. This codes for CASRTTGYEQYF.

This clone was seen just once. This chain joins TRBV5-6 and TRBJ2-7; 7 positions agree with TRBD2. Germline lookup yields CDR1 SGHDT and CDR2 YYEEEE. The V and J ends lost 5 bases and 4 bases, in that order; junction bases with no gene match: 9. This CDR3 contains 14 residues. CDR3 loop: CASSPGLGAYEQYF. CDR3 nucleotide sequence: TGTGCCAGCAGTCCCGGACTAGGCGCATACGAGCAGTACTTC.